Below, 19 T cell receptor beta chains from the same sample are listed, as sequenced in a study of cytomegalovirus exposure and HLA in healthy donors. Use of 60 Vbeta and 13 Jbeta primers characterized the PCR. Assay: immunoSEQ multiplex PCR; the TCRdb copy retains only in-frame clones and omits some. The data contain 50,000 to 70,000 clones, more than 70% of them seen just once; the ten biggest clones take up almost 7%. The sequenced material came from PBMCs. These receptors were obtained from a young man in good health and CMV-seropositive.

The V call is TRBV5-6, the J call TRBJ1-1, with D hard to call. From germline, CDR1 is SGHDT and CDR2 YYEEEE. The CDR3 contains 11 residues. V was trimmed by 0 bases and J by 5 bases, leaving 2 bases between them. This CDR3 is CASSLATEAFF. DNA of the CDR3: TGTGCCAGCAGCTTGGCTACTGAAGCTTTCTTT.

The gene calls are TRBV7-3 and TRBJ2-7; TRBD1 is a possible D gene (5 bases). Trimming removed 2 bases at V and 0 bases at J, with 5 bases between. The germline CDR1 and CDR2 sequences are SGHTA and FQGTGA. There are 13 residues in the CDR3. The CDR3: CASSLDSSYEQYF. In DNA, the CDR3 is TGTGCCAGCAGCTTAGACAGCTCCTACGAGCAGTACTTC.

CDR3 residues: CASSFGRGSYNSPLHF. The CDR3 DNA reads TGTGCCAGCAGCTTCGGCAGGGGGTCCTATAATTCACCCCTCCACTTT. The V gene is TRBV5-8, the J gene TRBJ1-6; 7 bases align to TRBD1. This CDR3 region has 16 residues. Germline V CDR1 and CDR2: SGHTS, YDEGEE. V lost 2 bases to trimming and J lost 1 base; unmatched junction nucleotides: 3.

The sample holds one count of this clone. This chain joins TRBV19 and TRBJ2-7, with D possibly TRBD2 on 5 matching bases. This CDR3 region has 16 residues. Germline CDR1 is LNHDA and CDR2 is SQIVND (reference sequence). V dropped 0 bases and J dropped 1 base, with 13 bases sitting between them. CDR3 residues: CASSIDRRPNSYEQYF. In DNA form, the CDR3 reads TGTGCCAGTAGTATAGACAGGAGGCCGAATTCCTACGAGCAGTACTTC.

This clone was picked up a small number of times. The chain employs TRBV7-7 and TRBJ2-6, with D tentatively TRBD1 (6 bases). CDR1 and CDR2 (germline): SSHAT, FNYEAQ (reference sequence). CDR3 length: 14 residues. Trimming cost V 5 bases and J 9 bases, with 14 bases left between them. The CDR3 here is CASSPTQGSNVLTF. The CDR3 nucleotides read TGTGCCAGCAGCCCAACCCAGGGGAGCAACGTCCTGACTTTC.

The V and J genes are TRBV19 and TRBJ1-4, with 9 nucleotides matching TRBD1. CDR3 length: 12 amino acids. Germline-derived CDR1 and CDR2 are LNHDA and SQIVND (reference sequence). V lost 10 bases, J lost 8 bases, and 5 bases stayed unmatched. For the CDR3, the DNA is TGTGCCACCCGGACAGGGGTCGAAAAACTGTTTTTT. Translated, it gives CATRTGVEKLFF. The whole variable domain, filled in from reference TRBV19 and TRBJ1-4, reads DGGITQSPKYLFRKEGQNVTLSCEQNLNHDAMYWYRQDPGQGLRLIYYSQIVNDFQKGDIAEGYSVSREKKESFPLTVTSAQKNPTAFYLCATRTGVEKLFFGSGTQLSVL.

CDR3 amino acids: CASSITTSGADTQYF. CDR3 nucleotide sequence: TGTGCCAGCAGCATCACGACTAGCGGGGCCGATACGCAGTATTTT. This sequence joins TRBV7-2 and TRBJ2-3, with 11 bases matching TRBD2. Germline CDR1 and CDR2: SGHTA and FQGNSA. With 5 bases clipped from V and 6 bases from J, the junction kept 7 bases outside the gene matches. The length of the CDR3 is 15 residues.

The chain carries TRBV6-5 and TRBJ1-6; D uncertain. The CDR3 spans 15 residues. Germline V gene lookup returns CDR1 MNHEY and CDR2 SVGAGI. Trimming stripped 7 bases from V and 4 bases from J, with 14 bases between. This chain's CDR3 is CASTTSESYNSPLHF. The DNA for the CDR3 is TGTGCCAGCACCACCTCCGAGAGTTATAATTCACCCCTCCACTTT.

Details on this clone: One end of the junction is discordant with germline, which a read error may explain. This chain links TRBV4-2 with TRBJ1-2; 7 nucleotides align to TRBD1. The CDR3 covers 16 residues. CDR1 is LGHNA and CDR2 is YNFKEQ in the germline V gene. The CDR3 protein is CASSGRDSTIPLGYPF. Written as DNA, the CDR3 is TGTGCCAGCAGCGGCCGGGACAGCACAATCCCGCTAGGCTACCCCTTC.

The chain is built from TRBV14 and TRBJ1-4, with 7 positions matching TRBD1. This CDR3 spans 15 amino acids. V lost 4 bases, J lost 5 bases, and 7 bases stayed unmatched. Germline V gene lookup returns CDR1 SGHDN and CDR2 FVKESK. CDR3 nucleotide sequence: TGTGCCAGCAGCCTCCAGGGACAGAGGAATGAAAAACTGTTTTTT. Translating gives CASSLQGQRNEKLFF.

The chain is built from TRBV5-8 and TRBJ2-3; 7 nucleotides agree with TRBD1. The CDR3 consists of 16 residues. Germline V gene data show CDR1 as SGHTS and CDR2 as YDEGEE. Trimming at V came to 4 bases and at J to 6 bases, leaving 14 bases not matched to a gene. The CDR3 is CASSPLWTGTGDTQYF. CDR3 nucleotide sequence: TGTGCCAGCAGCCCGCTCTGGACAGGAACCGGGGATACGCAGTATTTT. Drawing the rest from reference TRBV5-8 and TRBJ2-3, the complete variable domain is EAGVTQSPTHLIKTRGQQATLRCSPISGHTSVYWYQQALGLGLQFLLWYDEGEERNRGNFPPRFSGRQFPNYSSELNVNALELEDSALYLCASSPLWTGTGDTQYFGPGTRLTVL.

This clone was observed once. The CDR3 spells CASSLADRYTEAFF. The CDR3 nucleotides read TGCGCCAGCAGCTTGGCGGACAGGTACACTGAAGCTTTCTTT. The rearrangement links TRBV5-1 to TRBJ1-1; TRBD1 matches 7 bases. Germline V CDR1 and CDR2: SGHRS, YFSETQ. Losses at the gene ends were 0 bases for V and 3 bases for J; bases not matched to a gene: 2. CDR3 length equals 14 residues. Together with reference TRBV5-1 and TRBJ1-1, the CDR3 gives the full variable domain: KAGVTQTPRYLIKTRGQQVTLSCSPISGHRSVSWYQQTPGQGLQFLFEYFSETQRNKGNFPGRFSGRQFSNSRSEMNVSTLELGDSALYLCASSLADRYTEAFFGQGTRLTVV.

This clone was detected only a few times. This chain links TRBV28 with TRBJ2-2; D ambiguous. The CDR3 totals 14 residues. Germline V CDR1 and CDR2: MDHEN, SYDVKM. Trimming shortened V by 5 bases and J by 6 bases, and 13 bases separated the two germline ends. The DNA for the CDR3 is TGTGCCAGCAGTCAGCCCCTTGAGGCCGGGGAGCTGTTTTTT. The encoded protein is CASSQPLEAGELFF.

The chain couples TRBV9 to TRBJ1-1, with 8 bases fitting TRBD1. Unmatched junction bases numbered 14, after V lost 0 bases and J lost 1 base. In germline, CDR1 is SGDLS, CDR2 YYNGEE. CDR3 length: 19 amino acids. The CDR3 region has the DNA TGTGCCAGCAGCGTAGGGGTATGGACAGGGAGAGGGGGGAACACTGAAGCTTTCTTT. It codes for CASSVGVWTGRGGNTEAFF.

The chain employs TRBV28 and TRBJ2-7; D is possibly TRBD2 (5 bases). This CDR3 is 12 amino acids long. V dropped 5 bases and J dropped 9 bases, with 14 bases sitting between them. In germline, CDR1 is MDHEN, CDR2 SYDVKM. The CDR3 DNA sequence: TGTGCCAGCAGTCCCTCGATCGGAGGGCAGTACTTC. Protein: CASSPSIGGQYF.

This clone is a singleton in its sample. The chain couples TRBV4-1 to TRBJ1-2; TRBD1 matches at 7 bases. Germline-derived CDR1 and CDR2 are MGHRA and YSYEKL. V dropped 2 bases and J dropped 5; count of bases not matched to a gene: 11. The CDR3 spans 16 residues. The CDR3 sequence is CASSQSAIGTDYGYTF. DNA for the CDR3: TGCGCCAGCAGCCAATCCGCGATCGGGACAGATTATGGCTACACCTTC.

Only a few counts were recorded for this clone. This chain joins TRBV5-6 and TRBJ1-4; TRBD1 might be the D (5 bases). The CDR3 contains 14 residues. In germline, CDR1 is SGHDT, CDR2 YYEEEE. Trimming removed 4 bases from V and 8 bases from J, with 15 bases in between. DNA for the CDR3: TGTGCCAGCAGCGTACCGGGGGTAGGAGAAAAACTGTTTTTT. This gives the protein CASSVPGVGEKLFF.

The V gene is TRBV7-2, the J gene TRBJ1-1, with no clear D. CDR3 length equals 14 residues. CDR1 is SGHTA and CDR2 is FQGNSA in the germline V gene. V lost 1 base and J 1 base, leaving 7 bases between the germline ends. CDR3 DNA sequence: TGTGCCAGCAGCTTAGGACATCAGAACACTGAAGCTTTCTTT. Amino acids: CASSLGHQNTEAFF. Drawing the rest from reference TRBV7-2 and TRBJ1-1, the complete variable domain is GAGVSQSPSNKVTEKGKDVELRCDPISGHTALYWYRQSLGQGLEFLIYFQGNSAPDKSGLPSDRFSAERTGGSVSTLTIQRTQQEDSAVYLCASSLGHQNTEAFFGQGTRLTVV.

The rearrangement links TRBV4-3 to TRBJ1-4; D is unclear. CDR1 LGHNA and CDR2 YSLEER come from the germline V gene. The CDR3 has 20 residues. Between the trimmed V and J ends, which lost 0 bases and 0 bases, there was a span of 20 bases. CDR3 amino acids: CASSQDRAGQEIATNEKLFF. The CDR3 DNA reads TGCGCCAGCAGCCAAGATCGGGCGGGTCAGGAGATTGCAACTAATGAAAAACTGTTTTTT.